These 26 T cell receptor beta chains were sequenced from one sample in a study of OX40 agonist ivuxolimab in advanced cancers. The table came from immunoSEQ multiplex PCR; TCRdb's copy has only in-frame clones and leaves some out. The sample comprises around 86,000 clones, over 65% of which are singletons, and approximately 2.6% rests with the top ten. The material sequenced was CD4+ or CD8+ T cells sorted from blood, taken in a trial of the OX40 agonist ivuxolimab. Every receptor here comes from an adult with an advanced solid tumor such as melanoma, head and neck, liver or kidney cancer.

The rearrangement uses TRBV4-2 and TRBJ2-1; D ambiguous. The germline gives CDR1 LGHNA, CDR2 YNFKEQ. The CDR3 consists of 14 residues. Trimming cost V 0 bases and J 8 bases, with 11 bases left between them. In DNA, the CDR3 is TGTGCCAGCAGCCAAGAGCGATTGGGTTATGAGCAGTTCTTC. Its protein is CASSQERLGYEQFF.

The rearrangement uses TRBV9 and TRBJ2-1, with 10 bases fitting TRBD1. From germline, CDR1 is SGDLS and CDR2 YYNGEE. Trimming at V came to 3 bases and at J to 4 bases, leaving 13 bases not matched to a gene. CDR3 length equals 18 residues. The CDR3 region is CASSDRDRGIFGYNEQFF. The CDR3 bases are TGTGCCAGCAGCGACCGGGACAGGGGAATCTTCGGGTACAATGAGCAGTTCTTC.

CDR3 nucleotides: TGTGCCAGCAGCATCCTTAGGACCCAAGAGACCCAGTACTTC. Translating gives CASSILRTQETQYF. J is TRBJ2-5 and V is TRBV6-6; D gene ambiguous. From germline, CDR1 is MNHNY and CDR2 SVGAGI (reference sequence). The CDR3 runs to 14 residues. Between the trimmed V and J ends, which lost 6 bases and 1 base, there was a span of 12 bases.

V is TRBV27 and J is TRBJ1-6, with a tentative D call TRBD1 (6 bases). In germline, CDR1 is MNHEY, CDR2 SMNVEV (reference sequence). The CDR3 length is 15 residues. Deletions cut 4 bases from V and 4 bases from J, with 11 bases between. In DNA form, the CDR3 reads TGTGCCAGCAGTTCAGGACAGTCTTATAATTCACCCCTCCACTTT. This encodes CASSSGQSYNSPLHF.

The rearrangement joins TRBV15 to TRBJ1-4, with TRBD1 as a possible D gene (5 bases). From germline, CDR1 is LNHNV and CDR2 YYDKDF (reference sequence). The V end was cut by 3 bases, the J end by 10 bases, with 15 bases between. The CDR3 is 14 residues long. The CDR3 region is CATSRGGVGGKLFF. The CDR3 DNA sequence: TGTGCCACCAGCAGGGGGGGGGTGGGCGGAAAACTGTTTTTT. The complete variable domain, with remaining parts taken from reference TRBV15 and TRBJ1-4, reads DAMVIQNPRYQVTQFGKPVTLSCSQTLNHNVMYWYQQKSSQAPKLLFHYYDKDFNNEADTPDNFQSRRPNTSFCFLDIRSPGLGDTAMYLCATSRGGVGGKLFFGSGTQLSVL.

The chain uses TRBV5-1 and TRBJ1-1; unclear D gene. V lost 4 bases, J lost 1 base, and 14 bases lay in between. CDR1 and CDR2 (germline): SGHRS, YFSETQ. The CDR3 covers 15 residues. The CDR3 spells CASSPLLTPNTEAFF. CDR3 bases: TGCGCCAGCAGCCCTCTCCTGACCCCGAACACTGAAGCTTTCTTT.

The V gene is TRBV5-1, the J gene TRBJ1-2; D is ambiguous. The germline CDR1 and CDR2 sequences are SGHRS and YFSETQ. This CDR3 comprises 13 residues. Trimming pared 0 bases from V and 7 bases from J, leaving 10 bases between. The CDR3 DNA is TGCGCCAGCAGCTTGGGGCAGGCTATTGGCTACACCTTC. Encoded protein: CASSLGQAIGYTF.

The chain uses TRBV5-6 and TRBJ1-5, with D unresolved. V lost 7 bases and J lost 2, with 16 bases in between. The CDR3 runs to 15 residues. CDR1 SGHDT and CDR2 YYEEEE come from the germline V gene. This CDR3 is CASERKGLGNQPQHF. The CDR3 DNA is TGTGCCAGCGAAAGAAAGGGTCTCGGCAATCAGCCCCAGCATTTT.

CDR3 protein: CASSRTGSGNTIYF. CDR3 in DNA: TGTGCCAGCAGCCGGACAGGCTCTGGAAACACCATATATTTT. The chain links TRBV4-2 to TRBJ1-3; 7 bases are shared with TRBD1. The CDR3 covers 14 residues. V trimming: 4 bases; J trimming: 0 bases; junction bases outside the gene matches: 0. Per the germline V gene, CDR1 is LGHNA and CDR2 is YNFKEQ.

The CDR3 is CASSSGAPASEQYV. In DNA form, the CDR3 reads TGTGCCAGCAGCTCCGGGGCGCCCGCGTCCGAGCAGTACGTC. The J gene is TRBJ2-7, the V gene TRBV11-2; D is possibly TRBD1 or TRBD2 (5 bases each). Trimming left V 4 bases short and J 6 bases short, with 16 bases between. Looked up from germline, CDR1 is SGHAT and CDR2 is FQNNGV. The length of the CDR3 is 14 residues.

The V call is TRBV7-2, the J call TRBJ2-4; 12 nucleotides match TRBD1. Germline V gene data show CDR1 as SGHTA and CDR2 as FQGNSA. The V gene end was trimmed by 1 base and the J gene end by 8 bases; junction bases not matched to a gene: 3. The CDR3 totals 15 residues. The CDR3 region has the DNA TGTGCCAGCAGCTTAGACGGGACAGGGGGCGACATTCAGTACTTC. Amino acids: CASSLDGTGGDIQYF.

The chain joins TRBV6-5 to TRBJ2-7; the match to TRBD1 covers 9 bases. With V trimmed by 0 bases and J by 3 bases, 3 bases remained unmatched. This CDR3 is built from 15 residues. From germline, CDR1 is MNHEY and CDR2 SVGAGI. The CDR3 DNA reads as TGTGCCAGCAGTTACTCCAAGACAGGGGGCTACGAGCAGTACTTC. Translation: CASSYSKTGGYEQYF.

The genes are TRBV4-3 and TRBJ1-2; possible D gene TRBD1, 5 bases. The germline V gene encodes CDR1 LGHNA and CDR2 YSLEER. This CDR3 has 15 residues. V dropped 1 base and J dropped 7 bases, with 16 bases sitting between them. The CDR3 DNA sequence: TGCGCCAGCAGCCAAGGAAGTGCAGGGCTAAGTGGCTACACCTTC. Translation gives CASSQGSAGLSGYTF.

CDR3 DNA sequence: TGTGCCAGCAGCGTGGACAGGGCCAATCAGCCCCAGCATTTT. This sequence encodes CASSVDRANQPQHF. This chain joins TRBV7-2 and TRBJ1-5, with 8 bases fitting TRBD1. CDR1 is SGHTA and CDR2 is FQGNSA in the germline V gene. After removal of 5 bases from V and 3 bases from J, the junction contained 3 bases not matched to a gene. CDR3 size: 14 residues.

In its sample, this clone was seen a few times. This rearrangement joins TRBV19 to TRBJ1-1; 7 bases align to TRBD1. This CDR3 comprises 14 residues. Germline V lookup: CDR1 LNHDA, CDR2 SQIVND (reference sequence). V shed 3 bases, J shed 5 bases, and the junction held 6 bases outside the gene matches. CDR3 residues: CASSMTTGRTEAFF. CDR3 in DNA: TGTGCCAGTAGTATGACGACAGGGAGGACTGAAGCTTTCTTT. Combining the CDR3 with reference TRBV19 and TRBJ1-1 gives the whole variable domain DGGITQSPKYLFRKEGQNVTLSCEQNLNHDAMYWYRQDPGQGLRLIYYSQIVNDFQKGDIAEGYSVSREKKESFPLTVTSAQKNPTAFYLCASSMTTGRTEAFFGQGTRLTVV.

This chain joins TRBV11-2 and TRBJ1-6; 9 nucleotides agree with TRBD1. CDR1 and CDR2 (germline): SGHAT, FQNNGV. The CDR3 consists of 16 residues. V dropped 5 bases and J dropped 6; count of bases not matched to a gene: 8. In DNA form, the CDR3 reads TGTGCCAGCAGCGCCCAGACAGGGGGATTTAATTCACCCCTCCACTTT. This encodes CASSAQTGGFNSPLHF. Variable domain in full (rest from reference TRBV11-2 and TRBJ1-6): EAGVAQSPRYKIIEKRQSVAFWCNPISGHATLYWYQQILGQGPKLLIQFQNNGVVDDSQLPKDRFSAERLKGVDSTLKIQPAKLEDSAVYLCASSAQTGGFNSPLHFGNGTRLTVT.

The J gene is TRBJ2-3, the V gene TRBV29-1; no clear D gene. The germline gives CDR1 SQVTM, CDR2 ANQGSEA. Trimming shortened V by 0 bases and J by 4 bases, and 8 bases separated the two germline ends. CDR3 length: 13 amino acids. The CDR3 is CSVEDRGADTQYF. CDR3 bases: TGCAGCGTTGAAGATCGCGGAGCAGATACGCAGTATTTT.

This clone was seen more than once but under ten times. In nucleotides, the CDR3 is TGTGCCAGCTCACCGGCCAGGGCAGAAGAGACCCAGTACTTC. Protein product: CASSPARAEETQYF. This chain joins TRBV18 and TRBJ2-5, with D perhaps TRBD1 (5 bases). The length of the CDR3 is 14 residues. The germline V gene encodes CDR1 KGHSH and CDR2 LQKENI. Trimming shortened V by 3 bases and J by 3 bases, and 11 bases separated the two germline ends.

The chain recombines TRBV28 with TRBJ2-1; 7 bases map to TRBD1. The junction had 8 bases not matched to a gene; V was cut back by 5 bases and J by 4 bases. CDR1 is MDHEN, CDR2 SYDVKM, per germline. There are 15 residues in the CDR3. CDR3 sequence: CASSPPGQRYNEQFF. CDR3 nucleotide sequence: TGTGCCAGCAGTCCGCCGGGACAGAGGTACAATGAGCAGTTCTTC. The entire variable domain, with the rest obtained from reference TRBV28 and TRBJ2-1, is as follows: DVKVTQSSRYLVKRTGEKVFLECVQDMDHENMFWYRQDPGLGLRLIYFSYDVKMKEKGDIPEGYSVSREKKERFSLILESASTNQTSMYLCASSPPGQRYNEQFFGPGTRLTVL.

The gene calls are TRBV27 and TRBJ2-2; 7 bases align to TRBD1. With V trimmed by 7 bases and J by 7 bases, 15 bases remained unmatched. From germline, CDR1 is MNHEY and CDR2 SMNVEV (reference sequence). This CDR3 spans 16 amino acids. The CDR3 nucleotides are TGTGCCAGCACCCATGGTACAGGGGCGCTGGGCGGGGAGCTGTTTTTT. This sequence encodes CASTHGTGALGGELFF.

There are a few counts of this clone. The chain recombines TRBV7-3 with TRBJ1-6, with 7 bases fitting TRBD1. From germline, CDR1 is SGHTA and CDR2 FQGTGA. The CDR3 extends over 13 amino acids. Unmatched junction bases numbered 1, after V lost 4 bases and J lost 7 bases. The CDR3 is CASSSGGNSPLHF. CDR3 bases: TGTGCCAGCAGCTCAGGGGGAAATTCACCCCTCCACTTT.

CDR3 sequence: CASSSQQGAGNTIYF. The CDR3 DNA sequence: TGTGCCAGCAGTTCACAACAGGGGGCTGGAAACACCATATATTTT. This chain connects TRBV28 to TRBJ1-3, with TRBD1 matching 8 bases. This CDR3 has 15 residues. Per germline, CDR1 MDHEN and CDR2 SYDVKM. With 4 bases clipped from V and 2 bases from J, the junction kept 4 bases outside the gene matches.

This sequence joins TRBV7-3 and TRBJ1-1; TRBD1 is a possible D gene (6 bases). Germline values: CDR1 SGHTA, CDR2 FQGTGA. V was pared by 5 bases and J by 2 bases, with 9 bases between. CDR3 length equals 13 residues. DNA of the CDR3: TGTGCCAGCAGCCGGACAGTAAACACTGAAGCTTTCTTT. Encoded protein: CASSRTVNTEAFF.

The chain uses TRBV7-2 and TRBJ1-2; D is perhaps TRBD1 (5 bases). The germline gives CDR1 SGHTA, CDR2 FQGNSA. The CDR3 sequence is 13 residues long. V was trimmed by 8 bases and J by 5 bases, leaving 15 bases between them. The CDR3 DNA reads as TGTGCCAGCTTGGGGGGAGGGATATATGGCTACACCTTC. It codes for CASLGGGIYGYTF. Full variable domain (missing parts from reference TRBV7-2 and TRBJ1-2): GAGVSQSPSNKVTEKGKDVELRCDPISGHTALYWYRQSLGQGLEFLIYFQGNSAPDKSGLPSDRFSAERTGGSVSTLTIQRTQQEDSAVYLCASLGGGIYGYTFGSGTRLTVV.

As for this clone: The sample carries other DNA sequences with the same CDR3. V is TRBV11-2 and J is TRBJ2-5; D gene unclear. CDR3 length: 13 residues. Germline CDR1 SGHAT, CDR2 FQNNGV. With 1 base removed from V and 1 base from J, the gap between germline ends came to 4 bases. CDR3 nucleotide sequence: TGTGCCAGCAGCTTAGGGGGCCAAGAGACCCAGTACTTC. Its translation: CASSLGGQETQYF.

The gene calls are TRBV5-1 and TRBJ1-1; tentative D call: TRBD1 (5 bases). Between the trimmed V and J ends, which lost 5 bases and 4 bases, there was a span of 15 bases. The CDR3 runs 14 residues. Germline V gene sequence: CDR1 SGHRS, CDR2 YFSETQ. CDR3 in DNA: TGCGCCAGCAGTGGGAAGGGTGGGGGCACTGAAGCTTTCTTT. Protein sequence: CASSGKGGGTEAFF.